These 23 T cell receptor beta chains share one sample of origin, sequenced in a study of blood T cell repertoires in COVID-19. Method: immunoSEQ multiplex PCR; TCRdb's copy keeps in-frame clones and lacks some. Of 95,000 to 110,000 clones listed, approximately 89% are singletons. The sample taken for sequencing was peripheral blood. The receptors come from a woman over 75 in a cohort sampled during active COVID-19.

This chain links TRBV5-8 with TRBJ1-1; possibly TRBD1 for D (6 bases). The V gene lost 0 bases and the J gene lost 4 bases, with 13 bases spanning the gap. CDR1 is SGHTS, CDR2 YDEGEE, per germline. CDR3 length equals 15 residues. CDR3 sequence (DNA): TGTGCCAGCAGCTTGGCCCCTGGGGGCGGCACTGAAGCTTTCTTT. Its protein is CASSLAPGGGTEAFF.

The J gene is TRBJ2-7, the V gene TRBV7-2; TRBD2 might be the D (5 bases). V lost 5 bases, J lost 2 bases, and 13 bases lay in between. The CDR3 is 14 amino acids. CDR1 SGHTA and CDR2 FQGNSA come from the germline V gene. Written as DNA, the CDR3 is TGTGCCAGCAGCCCCCCTAAGCGGACCTACGAGCAGTACTTC. Encoded protein: CASSPPKRTYEQYF.

The chain joins TRBV7-9 to TRBJ2-4, with TRBD2 matching 15 bases. Germline CDR1 SEHNR, CDR2 FQNEAQ (reference sequence). The V gene end was trimmed by 3 bases and the J gene end by 1 base; junction bases not matched to a gene: 7. The CDR3 sequence is 19 residues long. For the CDR3, the DNA is TGTGCCAGCAGCTTCCGGACTAGCGGGGGGGCCGGGGCCAAAAACATTCAGTACTTC. It encodes CASSFRTSGGAGAKNIQYF.

The chain recombines TRBV5-4 with TRBJ1-1, with 8 bases that match TRBD1. This CDR3 comprises 13 residues. CDR1 is SGHNT, CDR2 YYREEE, per germline (reference sequence). V dropped 4 bases and J dropped 7; count of bases not matched to a gene: 6. Here the CDR3 reads CASSPRTGFEAFF. The CDR3 coding sequence is TGTGCCAGCAGCCCCCGGACAGGGTTTGAAGCTTTCTTT.

The chain recombines TRBV24-1 with TRBJ2-1; TRBD2 aligns across 10 bases. CDR1 is KGHDR and CDR2 is SFDVKD in the germline V gene. The CDR3 has 14 amino acids. Losses at the gene ends were 2 bases for V and 8 bases for J; bases not matched to a gene: 2. The DNA for the CDR3 is TGTGCCACCAGTGATTCCGGGACTAGCGATGAGCAGTTCTTC. It encodes CATSDSGTSDEQFF.

The V and J genes are TRBV6-5 and TRBJ1-2, with a weak D call TRBD1 (6 bases). Trimming stripped 0 bases from V and 4 bases from J, with 9 bases between. Germline CDR1 reads MNHEY; CDR2 reads SVGAGI. The CDR3 length is 14 residues. The CDR3 nucleotides are TGTGCCAGCAGTTACTCCACAGGGTTCTATGGCTACACCTTC. Amino acid sequence: CASSYSTGFYGYTF.

CDR3 in DNA: TGTGCCAGCAGCCGAAGAGTAGGCTTAACAGGGGACCCACCGGGCGAGCAGTACTTC. This sequence encodes CASSRRVGLTGDPPGEQYF. The J gene is TRBJ2-7, the V gene TRBV4-2; 7 bases agree with TRBD1. Trimming took 4 bases from V and 6 from J; bases not matched to a gene: 24. Looked up from germline, CDR1 is LGHNA and CDR2 is YNFKEQ. This CDR3 comprises 19 residues.

The V call is TRBV28, the J call TRBJ2-1, with 10 positions matching TRBD1. CDR1 is MDHEN, CDR2 SYDVKM, per germline. J was trimmed by 3 bases and V by 6 bases; bases with no gene match: 5. This CDR3 contains 15 residues. CDR3 in amino acids: CASRRQGAVYNEQFF. The DNA for the CDR3 is TGTGCCAGCAGAAGACAGGGGGCGGTCTACAATGAGCAGTTCTTC.

The CDR3: CASSFPPGQGWHEQFF. The CDR3 nucleotides read TGTGCCAGCAGCTTCCCCCCGGGACAGGGATGGCATGAGCAGTTCTTC. J is TRBJ2-1 and V is TRBV5-4; the match to TRBD1 covers 9 bases. J lost 8 bases, V lost 2 bases, and 11 bases had no gene match. The CDR3 consists of 16 residues. CDR1 and CDR2 (germline): SGHNT, YYREEE (reference sequence).

The chain carries TRBV5-1 and TRBJ2-7; TRBD2 matches at 7 bases. J was trimmed by 5 bases and V by 5 bases; bases with no gene match: 13. The CDR3 is 15 residues long. Germline V lookup: CDR1 SGHRS, CDR2 YFSETQ. This CDR3 is CASSLGLAGLHEQYF. The CDR3 region has the DNA TGCGCCAGCAGTCTGGGATTAGCGGGCCTCCACGAGCAGTACTTC.

In this sample, this clone turned up once. J is TRBJ2-3 and V is TRBV6-6; 10 nucleotides agree with TRBD1. Trimming at V came to 8 bases and at J to 3 bases, leaving 2 bases not matched to a gene. CDR1 and CDR2 (germline): MNHNY, SVGAGI (reference sequence). This CDR3 spans 13 amino acids. The CDR3 bases are TGTGCCAGCCGGACAGGGGGAACAGATACGCAGTATTTT. Translation gives CASRTGGTDTQYF.

As for this clone: At one of its ends the junction is not consistent with the germline gene, which may arise from a read error. This sequence joins TRBV7-7 and TRBJ2-5; 8 bases are a match to TRBD2. Germline CDR1 SSHAT, CDR2 FNYEAQ (reference sequence). The CDR3 has 14 amino acids. The CDR3 sequence is CASSYAGGVETQYF. As DNA, the CDR3 is TGTGCTAGCAGCTACGCCGGGGGGGTCGAGACCCAGTACTTC.

The rearrangement joins TRBV3-1 (or the pseudogene TRBV3-2) to TRBJ1-2; 7 bases are shared with TRBD1. Germline V lookup: CDR1 LGHDT, CDR2 YNNKEL (reference sequence). V shed 4 bases and J 4 bases; nucleotides not matched to a gene: 3. The CDR3 spans 13 residues. The CDR3 DNA reads TGTGCCAGCAGCCGGGACAGCCGCTATGGCTACACCTTC. Translation: CASSRDSRYGYTF.

DNA of the CDR3: TGCACCAGCAGCCAAGGTAGCGGGGGGCCTAGCGGGAGAGGAGAGACCCAGTACTTC. Protein: CTSSQGSGGPSGRGETQYF. The chain uses TRBV1 and TRBJ2-5; TRBD2 reflects the table's D call only, with no check against the DNA. TRBV1 is a pseudogene locus. The CDR3 runs 19 residues.

Of note for this clone: The sample has other DNA sequences that encode this CDR3 too. The rearrangement uses TRBV3-1 (or the pseudogene TRBV3-2) and TRBJ2-5; no firm D call. In germline, CDR1 is LGHDT, CDR2 YNNKEL (reference sequence). This CDR3 comprises 12 residues. V lost 1 base and J lost 5, with 5 bases in between. This CDR3 is CASSQGAETQYF. The CDR3 nucleotides are TGTGCCAGCAGCCAAGGTGCGGAGACCCAGTACTTC.

The chain combines TRBV5-4 with TRBJ2-2; tentative D call: TRBD2 (5 bases). The CDR3 totals 14 residues. CDR1 is SGHNT, CDR2 YYREEE, per germline (reference sequence). Trimming pared 2 bases from V and 1 base from J, leaving 6 bases between. The CDR3 sequence: CASSLGLNTGELFF. The CDR3 nucleotides are TGTGCCAGCAGCTTAGGACTGAACACCGGGGAGCTGTTTTTT.

In the case of this clone: The sample holds other DNA sequences that translate to the same CDR3. V gene TRBV27 combines with J gene TRBJ2-7, with 7 bases fitting TRBD1. The CDR3 is 13 residues long. Trimming cost V 2 bases and J 2 bases; bases outside gene matches: 0. Germline loops: CDR1 MNHEY, CDR2 SMNVEV (reference sequence). The CDR3 spells CASSLQGAYEQYF. CDR3 nucleotide sequence: TGTGCCAGCAGTTTACAGGGGGCCTACGAGCAGTACTTC.

The chain uses TRBV10-3 and TRBJ1-3; D might be TRBD1 (6 bases). The germline CDR1 and CDR2 sequences are ENHRY and SYGVKD. The CDR3 loop spans 13 amino acids. Trimming removed 4 bases at V and 6 bases at J, with 10 bases between. Here the CDR3 reads CAISGQAENTIYF. For the CDR3, the DNA is TGTGCCATCAGTGGACAGGCTGAAAACACCATATATTTT.

The gene calls are TRBV10-1 and TRBJ1-2; tentatively, D is TRBD1 (5 bases). The V gene's germline CDR1 is WNHNN and CDR2 SYGVQD (reference sequence). This CDR3 has 14 residues. V was clipped by 11 bases and J by 4 bases, with 20 bases between them. The CDR3 spells CARGGSQLIYGYTF. The CDR3 DNA reads TGCGCCCGGGGGGGGTCCCAACTCATCTATGGCTACACCTTC.

This clone came up once. The gene calls are TRBV3-1 (or the pseudogene TRBV3-2) and TRBJ2-7, with 9 positions matching TRBD2. The CDR3 runs to 15 residues. Germline-derived CDR1 and CDR2 are LGHDT and YNNKEL (reference sequence). The J segment lost 4 bases and the V segment lost 6 bases, leaving 10 bases of the junction unmatched. In DNA form, the CDR3 reads TGTGCCAGCAGTAACCCGGGACTAGCAAAATACGAGCAGTACTTC. This gives the protein CASSNPGLAKYEQYF.

Points on this clone: One end of the junction varies from germline; a read error may be responsible. The rearrangement links TRBV3-1 (or the pseudogene TRBV3-2) to TRBJ2-1, with 7 nucleotides matching TRBD2. The CDR3 sequence is 16 residues long. In germline, CDR1 is LGHDT, CDR2 YNNKEL (reference sequence). DNA of the CDR3: TGTGTCAGCAGCCAAGATGGAATAGCGGGCTACAATGAGCAGTTCTTC. This sequence encodes CVSSQDGIAGYNEQFF.

The rearrangement joins TRBV15 to TRBJ1-2; D ambiguous. Germline V gene sequence: CDR1 LNHNV, CDR2 YYDKDF (reference sequence). This CDR3 contains 17 residues. V dropped 0 bases and J dropped 6 bases, with 20 bases sitting between them. The CDR3 nucleotides are TGTGCCACCAGCAGAGAGGGCCCTACCGTGGATTACAATGGCTACACCTTC. Its protein is CATSREGPTVDYNGYTF.

This clone was observed a handful of times. The CDR3 region has the DNA TGTGCCAGCAGTTTTTCCGTGACTTTCGAGCAGTACTTC. It translates to CASSFSVTFEQYF. The rearrangement uses TRBV12-3 or TRBV12-4 and TRBJ2-7; D unclear. With 3 bases removed from V and 6 bases from J, the gap between germline ends came to 12 bases. The CDR3 loop spans 13 amino acids.